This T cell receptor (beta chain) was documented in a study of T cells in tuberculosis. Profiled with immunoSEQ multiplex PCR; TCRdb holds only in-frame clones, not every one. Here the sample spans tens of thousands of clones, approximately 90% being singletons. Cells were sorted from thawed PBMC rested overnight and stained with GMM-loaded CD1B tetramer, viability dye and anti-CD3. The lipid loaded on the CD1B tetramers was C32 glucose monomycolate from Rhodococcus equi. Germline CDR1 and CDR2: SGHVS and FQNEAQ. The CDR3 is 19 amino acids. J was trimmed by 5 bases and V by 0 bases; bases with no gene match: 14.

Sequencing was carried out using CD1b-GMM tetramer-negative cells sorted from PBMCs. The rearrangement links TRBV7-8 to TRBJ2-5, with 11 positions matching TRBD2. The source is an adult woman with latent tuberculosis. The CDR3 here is CASSLAALAGGQRGETQYF. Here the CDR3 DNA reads TGTGCCAGCAGCTTAGCGGCCCTAGCGGGGGGTCAACGAGGGGAGACCCAGTACTTC.